The 3 T cell receptor beta chains in this list originate from one sample, sequenced in a study of cytomegalovirus exposure and HLA in healthy donors. Profiled with immunoSEQ multiplex PCR; TCRdb holds only in-frame clones, not every one. The sample contains about 50,000 clones, about 88% of which appear only once. The specimen sequenced was PBMCs. The receptors here all came from a woman younger than 45 in good health and CMV-seronegative.

The chain is built from TRBV4-1 and TRBJ2-5, with TRBD1 as a possible D gene (7 bases). Trimming cost V 3 bases and J 0 bases, with 11 bases left between them. The CDR3 loop spans 15 amino acids. The germline gives CDR1 MGHRA, CDR2 YSYEKL. The CDR3 nucleotides read TGCGCCAGCAGCCATCCAGGGGGGTACCAAGAGACCCAGTACTTC. Its translation: CASSHPGGYQETQYF.

The V and J genes are TRBV5-1 and TRBJ2-5; D is ambiguous. The length of the CDR3 is 17 residues. Germline lookup yields CDR1 SGHRS and CDR2 YFSETQ. The V and J ends lost 0 bases and 0 bases respectively, with 15 bases between them. The CDR3 DNA is TGCGCCAGCAGCTTGGCAACGGTATATTCGTACCAAGAGACCCAGTACTTC. This encodes CASSLATVYSYQETQYF.

V usage is TRBV7-2 and J usage is TRBJ2-1; 9 bases match TRBD2. Trimming at V came to 4 bases and at J to 8 bases, leaving 3 bases not matched to a gene. CDR1 and CDR2 (germline): SGHTA, FQGNSA. This CDR3 is 13 amino acids long. CDR3 coding DNA: TGTGCCAGCAGCTGGGGCGGGGGGGATGAGCAGTTCTTC. Translating it yields CASSWGGGDEQFF.